This TCR beta chain was sequenced during a study of blood T cell repertoires in COVID-19. Background on the study: Samples came from the United States, Italy and Spain, spanning acute and convalescent COVID-19. In each case, the material was cDNA or gDNA derived from T cells, B-cell-depleted T cells, or PBMCs.

Trimming took 2 bases from V and 1 from J, leaving 18 bases between them. The CDR3 totals 18 residues. The germline gives CDR1 LNHDA, CDR2 SQIVND (reference sequence). In the source study's methods: Reference gene primer amplification yielded estimated nucleated cell counts. Method: immunoSEQ multiplex PCR; TCRdb's copy keeps in-frame clones and lacks some. From that table come the V and J calls and clone size; the DNA was used to work out D and trimming. The sample records a few hundred thousand clones, roughly four fifths being singletons. Categorization into cohorts depended on clinical history that participants reported.

The rearrangement links TRBV19 to TRBJ1-3; a weak D match, TRBD1 (5 bases). This TCR came from a man in his forties or fifties who had recovered from COVID-19. Sequencing used PBMCs or T cells enriched from blood (not recorded which). CDR3 in DNA: TGTGCCAGTAGTATATTCGCCGACAGCTACGCGTCTGGAAACACCATATATTTT. This encodes CASSIFADSYASGNTIYF.